This TCR beta chain was identified during a study of breast tumors, draining lymph nodes, adjacent tissues. TCRdb called the multiplex PCR reads again in MiXCR, with one record for every CDR3 protein. The table lists about 230,000 distinct CDR3 sequences, 32% of them singletons. Study outcomes and limitations: That most tumor T cells come from lymph nodes remained unproven.

Samples came from axillary lymph nodes draining the breast cancer. Germline V gene data show CDR1 as DFQATT and CDR2 as SNEGSKA (reference sequence). This CDR3 comprises 15 residues. V lost 5 bases, J lost 7 bases, and 10 bases stayed unmatched. This clonotype was seen more than once but under ten times. Its antigen is unknown. This may come from a read error, since a much larger clone is one base off. The chain combines TRBV20-1 with TRBJ2-7; 14 bases agree with TRBD2. Sample: axillary lymph node tissue. The clonotype originates from a female donor with breast cancer. Some clones in this sample may be carry-over from other donors' samples. Here the CDR3 DNA reads TGCAGTGCTCCCCGACTAGCGGGAGGGGCGGGGGAGCAGTACTTC. Translation gives CSAPRLAGGAGEQYF.